This T cell receptor beta chain was sequenced in a study of neoadjuvant anti-PD-1 for oral cavity cancer. Turning to the study itself: Nivolumab at 3 mg/kg was mostly given biweekly, three to four doses, pre-surgery.

PBMC libraries mostly used approximately 500 ng of input genomic DNA, with six replicates per sample. Profiled with immunoSEQ multiplex PCR; TCRdb holds only in-frame clones, not every one. The sample carries 16,000 or so clones, 60% to 70% recorded once. No culture or expansion preceded analysis of these blood cells. Germline CDR1 and CDR2: MNHEY and SVGAGI. The CDR3 has 15 residues. V was clipped by 6 bases and J by 5 bases; unmatched bases: 13. This clonotype was obtained from a person between 40 and 85 years old with oral cavity squamous cell carcinoma. Sequenced here: PBMCs, sampled before nivolumab (anti-PD-1) treatment. The chain links TRBV6-5 to TRBJ2-7, with 7 positions matching TRBD1. CDR3 nucleotides: TGTGCCAGCAGCCGAGGGAAGGGGGCCGGCAACGAGCAGTACTTC. It encodes CASSRGKGAGNEQYF.